This entry features one TCR beta chain sequence. Its antigen remains unidentified. Other DNA sequences of this sample code for an identical CDR3. Deletions cut 0 bases from V and 7 bases from J, with 9 bases between. This CDR3 region has 13 residues. Germline V CDR1 and CDR2: MNHEY, SVGAGI. The data are from a study of cytomegalovirus exposure and HLA in healthy donors. Study background: Most genotyped donors, 75% to 85% of more than 300, had Caucasian-associated genetic ancestry.

PCR was performed using 60 Vbeta and 13 Jbeta primers. Measured with immunoSEQ multiplex PCR; TCRdb has only the in-frame clones, and not every one. The sample has some 48,000 clones. Study results and limitations: A few chains linked to CMV were shown in vitro to be specific for CMV antigens.

The chain uses TRBV6-5 and TRBJ1-2, with unresolved D. The TCR comes from a male donor in good health and CMV-seropositive. Sequencing input: PBMCs. CDR3 nucleotides: TGTGCCAGCAGTTACTCGAGAGGGAGTGGCTACACCTTC. Amino acid sequence: CASSYSRGSGYTF.